This is a list of T cell receptor beta chains from one sample in a study of blood T cell repertoires in COVID-19. Repertoires were generated with immunoSEQ multiplex PCR, while TCRdb's copy carries only in-frame clones and drops some. The sample lists 310,000 or so clones; roughly 84% were seen once. Input material: peripheral blood. The receptor source for this set is a man between 45 and 60 years old with active or convalescent COVID-19. Both conserved end residues are part of each CDR3. A D gene is named only where the DNA matches it firmly. Part of the rows lack a size; the others show once, few, many or a class for expanded clones.

v_call,d_call,clone_size,j_call,cdr3_aa,cdr3_nt
TRBV7-8,-,-,TRBJ2-2,CASSLALVDTGELFF,TGTGCCAGCAGCTTAGCACTCGTAGACACCGGGGAGCTGTTTTTT
TRBV6-1,-,-,TRBJ1-4,CASSERRGLGEKLFF,TGTGCCAGCAGTGAAAGAAGGGGTCTAGGGGAAAAACTGTTTTTT
TRBV7-2,TRBD1,-,TRBJ1-4,CASSSQGAATEKLFF,TGTGCCAGCAGCTCTCAGGGGGCCGCGACTGAAAAACTGTTTTTT
TRBV5-4,TRBD2,-,TRBJ2-7,CASSPVAGGNHEQYF,TGTGCCAGCAGCCCAGTAGCGGGGGGGAACCACGAGCAGTACTTC
TRBV9,-,few,TRBJ1-2,CASSVGTDLGIYGYTF,TGTGCCAGCAGCGTAGGTACAGACCTCGGGATCTATGGCTACACCTTC
TRBV25-1,TRBD1,-,TRBJ2-5,CASRQGPETQYF,TGTGCCAGCAGACAGGGGCCAGAGACCCAGTACTTC
TRBV30,-,-,TRBJ1-6,CAWSLFGGARSPLHF,TGTGCCTGGAGCTTATTCGGGGGGGCAAGGTCACCCCTCCACTTT
TRBV4-3,-,-,TRBJ1-4,CASSQGTGGNNEKLFF,TGCGCCAGCAGCCAAGGAACCGGGGGAAATAATGAAAAACTGTTTTTT
TRBV5-1,TRBD2,-,TRBJ2-3,CASSPTGTSGRPDTQYF,TGCGCCAGCAGCCCCACCGGGACTAGCGGGAGACCAGATACGCAGTATTTT
TRBV2,TRBD2,-,TRBJ2-1,CASSPEGGGSFEQFF,TGTGCCAGCAGTCCTGAAGGAGGCGGGAGTTTTGAGCAGTTCTTC
TRBV28,-,-,TRBJ1-1,CASSLSQETKAFF,TGTGCCAGCAGTTTATCCCAGGAAACAAAAGCTTTCTTT
TRBV5-1,TRBD2,-,TRBJ2-1,CASSPGTSGVQSSYNEQFF,TGCGCCAGCAGCCCCGGGACTAGCGGAGTCCAAAGCTCCTACAATGAGCAGTTCTTC
TRBV6-5,TRBD1,-,TRBJ1-6,CASNPQGRNSPLHF,TGTGCCAGCAATCCACAGGGGCGGAATTCACCCCTCCACTTT
TRBV2,-,once,TRBJ1-2,CASNLDSGGYTF,TGTGCCAGCAATCTGGACAGCGGTGGCTACACCTTC
TRBV5-1,TRBD1,once,TRBJ2-1,CASSTGQGGDEQFF,TGCGCCAGCAGCACCGGACAGGGGGGCGATGAGCAGTTCTTC
TRBV19,-,-,TRBJ2-1,CASSISGLRPYNEQFF,TGTGCCAGTAGTATATCAGGACTCCGACCCTACAATGAGCAGTTCTTC